One sample yielded the 3 T cell receptor beta chains listed below, sequenced in a study of blood T cell repertoires in COVID-19. TCRdb's copy holds only in-frame clones and misses some; the assay was immunoSEQ multiplex PCR. The sample contains 200,000 or so clones, approximately 90% of which appear only once. Sequenced input: PBMCs or T cells enriched from blood (not recorded which). The receptors come from a man younger than 40 who had recovered from COVID-19.

The V gene is TRBV30, the J gene TRBJ2-1; TRBD2 matches at 11 bases. Unmatched junction bases numbered 15, after V lost 3 bases and J lost 5 bases. CDR1 and CDR2 (germline): GTSNPN, SVGIG (reference sequence). The CDR3 is made up of 18 amino acids. The CDR3 spells CAWSGLGASGRTDNEQFF. The CDR3 nucleotides read TGTGCCTGGAGCGGCCTGGGCGCTAGCGGGAGGACTGACAATGAGCAGTTCTTC. Supplemented by reference TRBV30 and TRBJ2-1, the full variable domain reads SQTIHQWPATLVQPVGSPLSLECTVEGTSNPNLYWYRQAAGRGLQLLFYSVGIGQISSEVPQNLSASRPQDRQFILSSKKLLLSDSGFYLCAWSGLGASGRTDNEQFFGPGTRLTVL.

The chain's CDR3 is CASSARMAGGTEAFF. The CDR3 DNA is TGTGCCAGCAGCGCGCGGATGGCAGGGGGCACTGAAGCTTTCTTT. The gene calls are TRBV11-2 and TRBJ1-1; TRBD1 agrees at 7 bases. The V gene's germline CDR1 is SGHAT and CDR2 FQNNGV. The ends lost 5 bases at V and 4 bases at J; junction bases unmatched: 10. The CDR3 contains 15 residues.

V is TRBV20-1 and J is TRBJ1-2, with 7 bases aligning to TRBD1. Per germline, CDR1 DFQATT and CDR2 SNEGSKA (reference sequence). The trim removed 3 bases at V and 8 bases at J, leaving 6 bases unmatched. The CDR3 extends over 12 amino acids. CDR3 nucleotides: TGCAGTGCTAGTTCGACAGGGAAAGGCTACACCTTC. This translates into CSASSTGKGYTF.